Listed here is a single T cell receptor beta chain. The data are from a study of hypomethylating agent response in myelodysplastic syndrome. Repertoires were generated with immunoSEQ multiplex PCR, while TCRdb's copy carries only in-frame clones and drops some. The data show 7,000 or so clones, with 85% to 90% seen just once and 15% to 20% held by the top ten. This specimen consisted of bone marrow, obtained before or after starting hypomethylating agent treatment for myelodysplastic syndrome (not recorded which). This TCR was sampled from a human donor with myelodysplastic syndrome.

DNA for the CDR3: TGCGCCAGCAGCCCCTCAGTCGGACTCCGTTCCATACTTGTCTACGAGCAGTACTTC. This encodes CASSPSVGLRSILVYEQYF. This chain uses TRBV4-3 with TRBJ2-7; maybe TRBD2 (5 bases). The length of the CDR3 is 19 residues. Germline V gives CDR1 LGHNA, CDR2 YSLEER. The V end lost 4 bases, the J end lost 3 bases, and 28 bases lay between the germline ends.